The 9 T cell receptor beta chains below were found in one sample sequenced in a study of T-cell reconstitution after alpha-beta-depleted transplantation in children. Unique molecular identifiers tagged the TCRbeta library. One entry per CDR3 protein results from TCRdb running MiXCR on the PCR reads. This sample has 170,000 or so distinct CDR3 sequences, with roughly 6.8% found just once. The source was PBMCs from the stem cell graft donor, collected from the stem cell graft. These receptors were obtained from a human donor who donated a stem cell graft to a child with Wiskott-Aldrich syndrome.

This clonotype has at least ten counts. V and J are TRBV5-1 and TRBJ1-1, with unresolved D. The V gene's germline CDR1 is SGHRS and CDR2 YFSETQ. Between the trimmed V and J ends, which lost 4 bases and 0 bases, there was a span of 7 bases. The CDR3 covers 13 residues. The CDR3 region is CASSPLMNTEAFF. Written as DNA, the CDR3 is TGCGCCAGCAGCCCCTTAATGAACACTGAAGCTTTCTTT.

The sample holds many counts of this clonotype. This sequence joins TRBV6-1 and TRBJ1-2; perhaps TRBD1 as D (6 bases). V lost 5 bases, J lost 3 bases, and 13 bases lay in between. Germline V gene lookup returns CDR1 MNHNS and CDR2 SASEGT. The CDR3 is 14 amino acids. The CDR3 sequence: CASSPGGLHYGYTF. Written as DNA, the CDR3 is TGTGCCAGCAGTCCGGGGGGCCTACACTATGGCTACACCTTC.

Ten or more counts support this clonotype. V is TRBV20-1 and J is TRBJ2-1; maybe TRBD2 (6 bases). CDR3 length equals 16 residues. Germline values: CDR1 DFQATT, CDR2 SNEGSKA (reference sequence). The germline V and J ends were trimmed by 0 bases and 3 bases, with 15 bases remaining between them. Here the CDR3 DNA reads TGCAGTGCTAGAGATATTAGCGGTGGGGGCTACAATGAGCAGTTCTTC. Its protein is CSARDISGGGYNEQFF.

The chain employs TRBV7-7 and TRBJ2-2; tentative D call: TRBD2 (5 bases). The ends were cut back, 5 bases at V and 0 bases at J, with 13 bases in the middle. This CDR3 is 16 amino acids long. Germline V gene data show CDR1 as SSHAT and CDR2 as FNYEAQ (reference sequence). This chain's CDR3 is CASSPSGKANTGELFF. CDR3 nucleotide sequence: TGTGCCAGCAGCCCATCCGGGAAAGCGAACACCGGGGAGCTGTTTTTT.

This clonotype was recorded at least ten times. This chain joins TRBV5-1 and TRBJ2-2; D is uncertain. The CDR3 extends over 13 amino acids. Trimming left V 0 bases short and J 4 bases short, with 4 bases between. Germline values: CDR1 SGHRS, CDR2 YFSETQ. As DNA, the CDR3 is TGCGCCAGCAGCTTGGACGGCACCGGGGAGCTGTTTTTT. Protein sequence: CASSLDGTGELFF.

This clonotype was found a few times. The V call is TRBV27, the J call TRBJ1-1; 8 nucleotides line up with TRBD1. Germline V gene lookup returns CDR1 MNHEY and CDR2 SMNVEV (reference sequence). The length of the CDR3 is 17 residues. V lost 3 bases and J lost 7; bases outside the gene matches: 16. CDR3 DNA: TGTGCCAGCAGTTTGTACACAGGGGGGGCCGGGTCCGGTGAAGCTTTCTTT. This gives the protein CASSLYTGGAGSGEAFF.

The V call is TRBV5-1, the J call TRBJ2-7; D unresolved. V gave up 4 bases and J gave up 0 bases, with 8 bases separating them. CDR1 is SGHRS and CDR2 is YFSETQ in the germline V gene. This CDR3 region has 13 residues. CDR3 in DNA: TGCGCCAGCAGCACACTCAACTCCTACGAGCAGTACTTC. Encoded protein: CASSTLNSYEQYF.

This clonotype was seen only a few times. The rearrangement uses TRBV5-1 and TRBJ1-2; weak D call: TRBD1 (6 bases). Germline CDR1 reads SGHRS; CDR2 reads YFSETQ. V was cut by 2 bases and J by 3 bases, with 11 bases left in between. This CDR3 comprises 14 residues. The CDR3 here is CASSLGQTHYGYTF. CDR3 coding DNA: TGCGCCAGCAGCTTAGGACAGACTCACTATGGCTACACCTTC. The variable domain in full, completed from reference TRBV5-1 and TRBJ1-2, reads KAGVTQTPRYLIKTRGQQVTLSCSPISGHRSVSWYQQTPGQGLQFLFEYFSETQRNKGNFPGRFSGRQFSNSRSEMNVSTLELGDSALYLCASSLGQTHYGYTFGSGTRLTVV.

This clonotype was observed many times. The rearrangement uses TRBV20-1 and TRBJ1-5; TRBD1 matches at 10 bases. In germline, CDR1 is DFQATT, CDR2 SNEGSKA (reference sequence). This CDR3 has 14 residues. Germline trimming cut 3 bases from V and 6 bases from J; bases unmatched to any gene: 5. The CDR3 coding sequence is TGCAGTGCTAGGGACAGGGGGATCTCTCAGCCCCAGCATTTT. Its translation: CSARDRGISQPQHF.